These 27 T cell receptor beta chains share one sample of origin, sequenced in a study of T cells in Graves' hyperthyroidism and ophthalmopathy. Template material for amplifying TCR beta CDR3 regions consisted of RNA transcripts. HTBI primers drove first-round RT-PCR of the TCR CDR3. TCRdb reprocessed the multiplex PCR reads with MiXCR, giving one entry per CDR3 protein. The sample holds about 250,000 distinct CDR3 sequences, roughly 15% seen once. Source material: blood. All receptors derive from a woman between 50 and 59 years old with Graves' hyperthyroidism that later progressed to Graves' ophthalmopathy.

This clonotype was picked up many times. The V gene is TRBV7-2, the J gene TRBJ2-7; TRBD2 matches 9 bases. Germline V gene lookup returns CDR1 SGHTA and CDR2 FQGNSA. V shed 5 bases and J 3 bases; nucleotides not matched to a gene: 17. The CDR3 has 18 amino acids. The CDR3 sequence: CASSRVAGGPNTNYEQYF. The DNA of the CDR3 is TGTGCCAGCAGCCGGGTGGCGGGAGGGCCGAATACGAACTACGAGCAGTACTTC.

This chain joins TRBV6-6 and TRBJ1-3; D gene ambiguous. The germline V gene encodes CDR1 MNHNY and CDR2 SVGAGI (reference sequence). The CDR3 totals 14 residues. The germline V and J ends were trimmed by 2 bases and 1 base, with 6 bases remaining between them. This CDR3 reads CASSYKGSGNTIYF. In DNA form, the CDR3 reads TGTGCCAGCAGTTACAAGGGTTCTGGAAACACCATATATTTT.

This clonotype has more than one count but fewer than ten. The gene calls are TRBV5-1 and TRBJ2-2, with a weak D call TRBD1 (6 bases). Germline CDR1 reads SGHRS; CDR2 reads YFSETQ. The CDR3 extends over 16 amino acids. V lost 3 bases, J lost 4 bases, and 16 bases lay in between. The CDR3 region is CASSSPRGLPTGELFF. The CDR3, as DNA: TGCGCCAGCAGCTCTCCCAGGGGTTTGCCCACCGGGGAGCTGTTTTTT. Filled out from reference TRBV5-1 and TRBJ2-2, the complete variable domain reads KAGVTQTPRYLIKTRGQQVTLSCSPISGHRSVSWYQQTPGQGLQFLFEYFSETQRNKGNFPGRFSGRQFSNSRSEMNVSTLELGDSALYLCASSSPRGLPTGELFFGEGSRLTVL.

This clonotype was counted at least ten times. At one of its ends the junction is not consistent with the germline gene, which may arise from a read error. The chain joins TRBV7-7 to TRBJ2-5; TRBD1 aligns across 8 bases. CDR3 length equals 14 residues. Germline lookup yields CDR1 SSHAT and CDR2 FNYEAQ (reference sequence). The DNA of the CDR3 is TGTGCTAGCAGCTTGGCAGGGGGCGATAAGACCCAGTACTTC. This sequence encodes CASSLAGGDKTQYF.

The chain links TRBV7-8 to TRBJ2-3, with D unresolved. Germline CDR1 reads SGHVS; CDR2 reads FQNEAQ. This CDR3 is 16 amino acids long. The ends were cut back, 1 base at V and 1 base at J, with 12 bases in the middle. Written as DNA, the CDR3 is TGTGCCAGCAGCTTAGGGCCAGCTTTGGGCACAGATACGCAGTATTTT. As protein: CASSLGPALGTDTQYF.

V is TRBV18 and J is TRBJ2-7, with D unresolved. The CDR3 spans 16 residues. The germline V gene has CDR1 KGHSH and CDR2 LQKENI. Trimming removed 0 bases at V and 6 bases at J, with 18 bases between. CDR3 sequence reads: CASSPPLRASVVEQYF. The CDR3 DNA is TGTGCCAGCTCACCACCGTTACGGGCAAGTGTGGTCGAGCAGTACTTC.

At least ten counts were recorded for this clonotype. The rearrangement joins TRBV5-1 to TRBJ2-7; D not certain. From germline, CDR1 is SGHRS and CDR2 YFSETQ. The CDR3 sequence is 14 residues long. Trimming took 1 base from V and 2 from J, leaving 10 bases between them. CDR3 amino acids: CASSLNRPTYEQYF. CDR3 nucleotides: TGCGCCAGCAGCTTGAACCGTCCTACCTACGAGCAGTACTTC.

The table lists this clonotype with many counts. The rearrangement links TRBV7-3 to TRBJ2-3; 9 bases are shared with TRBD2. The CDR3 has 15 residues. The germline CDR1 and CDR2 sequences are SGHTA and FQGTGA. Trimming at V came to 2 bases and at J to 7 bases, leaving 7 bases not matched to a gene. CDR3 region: CASSLVAGVINTQYF. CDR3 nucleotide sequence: TGTGCCAGCAGCTTAGTAGCGGGGGTGATAAATACGCAGTATTTT.

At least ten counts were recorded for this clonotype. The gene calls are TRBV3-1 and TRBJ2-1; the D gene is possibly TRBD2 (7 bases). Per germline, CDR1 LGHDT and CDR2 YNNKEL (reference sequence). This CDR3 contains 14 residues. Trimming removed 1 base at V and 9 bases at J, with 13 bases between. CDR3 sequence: CASSQGRGQGEQFF. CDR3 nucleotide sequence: TGTGCCAGCAGCCAAGGGCGGGGGCAGGGTGAGCAGTTCTTC.

CDR3 protein: CASSQGSGRGPNYGYTF. In nucleotides, the CDR3 is TGTGCCAGCAGCCAAGGATCTGGTCGGGGGCCGAACTATGGCTACACCTTC. The chain recombines TRBV3-1 with TRBJ1-2, with a possible D match to TRBD1 (6 bases). Germline V lookup: CDR1 LGHDT, CDR2 YNNKEL (reference sequence). This CDR3 has 17 amino acids. Deletions cut 1 base from V and 2 bases from J, with 17 bases between.

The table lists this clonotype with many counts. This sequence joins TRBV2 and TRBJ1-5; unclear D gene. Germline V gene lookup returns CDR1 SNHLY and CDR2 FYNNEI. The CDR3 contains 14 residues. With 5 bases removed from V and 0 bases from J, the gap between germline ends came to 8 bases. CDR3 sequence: CASSLTYSNQPQHF. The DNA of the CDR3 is TGTGCCAGCAGTCTGACCTATAGCAATCAGCCCCAGCATTTT.

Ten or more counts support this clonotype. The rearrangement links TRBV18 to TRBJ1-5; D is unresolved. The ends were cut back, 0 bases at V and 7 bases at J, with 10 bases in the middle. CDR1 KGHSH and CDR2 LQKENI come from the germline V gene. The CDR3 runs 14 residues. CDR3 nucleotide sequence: TGTGCCAGCTCACCACCGGGGAGAGGGCAGCCCCAGCATTTT. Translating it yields CASSPPGRGQPQHF.

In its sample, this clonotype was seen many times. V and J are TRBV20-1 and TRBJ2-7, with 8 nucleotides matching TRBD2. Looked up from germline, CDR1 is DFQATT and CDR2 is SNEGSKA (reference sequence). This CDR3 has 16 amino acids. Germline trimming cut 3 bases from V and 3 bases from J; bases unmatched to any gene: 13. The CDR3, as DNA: TGCAGTGCTAGCGCAAATGGGGCGGGAGGTAACTACGAGCAGTACTTC. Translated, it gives CSASANGAGGNYEQYF.

The CDR3 bases are TGTGCCAGCAGTTCGGACAGGGTTAACAATGAGCAGTTCTTC. Protein sequence: CASSSDRVNNEQFF. The V gene is TRBV12-3 or TRBV12-4, the J gene TRBJ2-1, with 8 bases aligning to TRBD1. Trimming took 4 bases from V and 5 from J; bases not matched to a gene: 4. CDR3 size: 14 residues.

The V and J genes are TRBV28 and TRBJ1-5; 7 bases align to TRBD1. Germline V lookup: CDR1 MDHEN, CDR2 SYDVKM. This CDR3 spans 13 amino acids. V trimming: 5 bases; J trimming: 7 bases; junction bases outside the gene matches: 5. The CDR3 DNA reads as TGTGCCAGCAGTAACAGGGGTGGCCAGCCCCAGCATTTT. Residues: CASSNRGGQPQHF.

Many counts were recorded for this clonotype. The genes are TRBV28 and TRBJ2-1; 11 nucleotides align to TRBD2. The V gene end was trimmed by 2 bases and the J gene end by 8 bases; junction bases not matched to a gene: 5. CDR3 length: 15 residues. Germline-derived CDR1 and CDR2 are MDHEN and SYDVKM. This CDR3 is CASSLASGRNYEQFF. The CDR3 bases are TGTGCCAGCAGTTTAGCTAGCGGGAGGAACTATGAGCAGTTCTTC.

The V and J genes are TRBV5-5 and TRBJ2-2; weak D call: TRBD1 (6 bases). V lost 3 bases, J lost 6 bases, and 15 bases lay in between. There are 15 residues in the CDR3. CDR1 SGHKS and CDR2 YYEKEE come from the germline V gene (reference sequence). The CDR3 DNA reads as TGTGCCAGCAGCTCCCTTGTGACAGGTCCCGGGGAGCTGTTTTTT. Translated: CASSSLVTGPGELFF.

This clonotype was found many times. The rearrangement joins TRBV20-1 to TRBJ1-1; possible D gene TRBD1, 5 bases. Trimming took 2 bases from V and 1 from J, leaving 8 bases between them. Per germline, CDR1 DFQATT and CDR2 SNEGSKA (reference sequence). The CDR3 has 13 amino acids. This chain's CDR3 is CSARQGTNTEAFF. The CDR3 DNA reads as TGCAGTGCTAGACAGGGAACGAACACTGAAGCTTTCTTT.

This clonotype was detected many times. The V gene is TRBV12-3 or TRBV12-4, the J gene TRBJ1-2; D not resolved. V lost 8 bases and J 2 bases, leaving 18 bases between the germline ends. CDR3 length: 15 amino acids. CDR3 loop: CASSRPPGGNYGYTF. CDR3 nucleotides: TGTGCCAGCTCGAGGCCCCCCGGAGGGAACTATGGCTACACCTTC.

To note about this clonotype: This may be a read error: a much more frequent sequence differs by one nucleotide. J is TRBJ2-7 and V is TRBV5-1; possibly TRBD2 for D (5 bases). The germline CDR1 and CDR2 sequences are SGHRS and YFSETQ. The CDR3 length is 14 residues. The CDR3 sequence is CASREAVRTYKQYF. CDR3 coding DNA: TGCGCCAGCAGGGAGGCGGTCAGAACCTACAAGCAGTACTTC.

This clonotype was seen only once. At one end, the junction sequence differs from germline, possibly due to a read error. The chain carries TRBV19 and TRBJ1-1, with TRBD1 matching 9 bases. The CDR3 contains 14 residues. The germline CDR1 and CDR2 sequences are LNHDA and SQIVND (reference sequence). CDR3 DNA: TGTGCCAGTAGTAGGGACAGGGTGAACACTGAAGCTTCCTTT. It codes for CASSRDRVNTEASF.

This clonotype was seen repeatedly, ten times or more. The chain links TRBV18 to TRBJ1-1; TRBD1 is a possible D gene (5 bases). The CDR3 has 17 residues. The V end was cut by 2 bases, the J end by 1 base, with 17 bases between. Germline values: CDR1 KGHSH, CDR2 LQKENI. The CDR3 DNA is TGTGCCAGCTCACCAAGGGAGGGGCCCCTGGGGAACACTGAAGCTTTCTTT. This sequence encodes CASSPREGPLGNTEAFF.

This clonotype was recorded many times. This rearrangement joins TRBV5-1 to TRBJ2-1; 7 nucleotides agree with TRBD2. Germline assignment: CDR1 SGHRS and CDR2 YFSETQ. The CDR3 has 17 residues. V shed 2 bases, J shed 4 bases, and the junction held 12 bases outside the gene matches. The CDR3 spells CASSLRPSGRIYNEQFF. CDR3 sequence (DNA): TGCGCCAGCAGCTTAAGGCCTAGCGGTAGAATATACAATGAGCAGTTCTTC.

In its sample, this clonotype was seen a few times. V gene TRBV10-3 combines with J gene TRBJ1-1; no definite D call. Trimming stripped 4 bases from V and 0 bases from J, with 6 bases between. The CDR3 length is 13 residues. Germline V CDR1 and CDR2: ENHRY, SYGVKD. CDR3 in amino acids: CAISVGLNTEAFF. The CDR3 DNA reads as TGTGCCATCAGTGTAGGACTGAACACTGAAGCTTTCTTT.

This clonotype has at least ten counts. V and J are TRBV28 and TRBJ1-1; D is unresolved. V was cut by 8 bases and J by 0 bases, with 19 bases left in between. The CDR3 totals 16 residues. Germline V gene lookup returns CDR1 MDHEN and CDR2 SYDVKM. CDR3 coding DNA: TGTGCCAGCGGCTCAGGTGGACCGATAATGAACACTGAAGCTTTCTTT. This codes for CASGSGGPIMNTEAFF.

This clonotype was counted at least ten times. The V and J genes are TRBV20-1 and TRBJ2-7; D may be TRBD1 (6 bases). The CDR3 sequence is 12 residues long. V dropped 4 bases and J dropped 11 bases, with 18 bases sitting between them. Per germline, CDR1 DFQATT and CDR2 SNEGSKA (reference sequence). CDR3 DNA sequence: TGCAGTGCTACTATTGGGGGCTTTGGGGAGTACTTC. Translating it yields CSATIGGFGEYF.

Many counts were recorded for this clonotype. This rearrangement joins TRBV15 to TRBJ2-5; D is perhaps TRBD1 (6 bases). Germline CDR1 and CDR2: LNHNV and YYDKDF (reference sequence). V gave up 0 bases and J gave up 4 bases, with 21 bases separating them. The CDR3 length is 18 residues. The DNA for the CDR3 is TGTGCCACCAGCAGAGATCTACCGGGCCTACAGGGTACAGAGACCCAGTACTTC. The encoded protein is CATSRDLPGLQGTETQYF.